This TCR beta chain was sequenced in a study of OX40 agonist ivuxolimab in advanced cancers. Findings and caveats of the study: The mean number of expanded clones was higher in CD8+ T cells than in CD4+.

The data were produced by immunoSEQ multiplex PCR, yet TCRdb's version contains in-frame clones alone and is incomplete. This sample has 13,000 to 15,000 clones, with roughly 85% found just once. V was trimmed by 4 bases and J by 2 bases, leaving 9 bases between them. Germline-derived CDR1 and CDR2 are MGHRA and YSYEKL. The CDR3 runs to 13 residues. Autoimmune disease history or systemic immunosuppression led to patients being barred. As regards this clone: Its matching antigen is unknown.

Sequences were derived from CD4+ or CD8+ T cells sorted from blood, sampled in a trial of the OX40 agonist ivuxolimab. This TCR was recovered from an adult with an advanced solid tumor such as melanoma, head and neck, liver or kidney cancer. The V gene is TRBV4-1, the J gene TRBJ2-7; D remains ambiguous. The CDR3 spells CASSPRLTYEQYF. Here the CDR3 DNA reads TGCGCCAGCAGCCCTCGACTTACCTACGAGCAGTACTTC.